The entry that follows covers one T cell receptor beta chain sequence. These data come from a study of T cell changes during pregnancy in multiple sclerosis. TCRdb keeps only in-frame clones here, not all; method: immunoSEQ multiplex PCR. The table records almost 25,000 clones, 88% of them present only once. This CDR3 has 16 residues. After removal of 5 bases from V and 6 bases from J, the junction contained 9 bases not matched to a gene. Looked up from germline, CDR1 is SGHVS and CDR2 is FQNEAQ. The clonotype was recovered from a female donor in good health, enrolled as a control in a pregnancy study. The V gene is TRBV7-8, the J gene TRBJ1-5, with 11 bases aligning to TRBD1. This specimen was CD4+ T cells from peripheral blood mononuclear cells, taken in the first trimester of pregnancy. CDR3 amino acids: CASSSSGTGGSQPQHF. CDR3 sequence (DNA): TGTGCCAGCAGCAGCTCGGGGACAGGGGGGAGTCAGCCCCAGCATTTT.